These T cell receptor beta chains were read from a single sample in a study of CD8 T cells in ankylosing spondylitis. One entry per CDR3 protein results from TCRdb running MiXCR on the 5' RACE reads. The sample lists 200,000 or so distinct CDR3 sequences; approximately 13% were seen once. Material: blood, either unsorted or a sorted T cell fraction (not recorded which). The receptors shown here come from a female donor with ankylosing spondylitis or in good health (not recorded which). CDR3s include the opening cysteine and the closing phenylalanine or tryptophan. A D gene is named only where the DNA matches it firmly. Rows give clone size only sometimes, using once, few, many, or a class for an expanded clone.

size | J | V | D | CDR3 | DNA
few | TRBJ1-4 | TRBV6-4 | TRBD1 | CAGLDRGESTNEKLFF | TGTGCCGGGCTCGACAGGGGGGAGTCAACTAATGAAAAACTGTTTTTT
many | TRBJ1-3 | TRBV12-3/TRBV12-4 | - | CASSFDSGNTIYF | TGTGCCAGCAGTTTTGACTCTGGAAACACCATATATTTT
many | TRBJ2-1 | TRBV5-1 | - | CASSLDFSSYNEQFF | TGCGCCAGCAGCTTGGACTTCTCCTCCTACAATGAGCAGTTCTTC
- | TRBJ2-3 | TRBV7-2 | - | CASSTRTSSDTQYF | TGTGCCAGCAGCACCAGGACCTCCTCGGATACGCAGTATTTT
many | TRBJ1-1 | TRBV30 | TRBD1 | CAWSGDRANTEAFF | TGTGCCTGGAGTGGGGACAGGGCGAACACTGAAGCTTTCTTT
many | TRBJ2-1 | TRBV15 | - | CATRDSSYNEQFF | TGTGCCACCCGGGACTCATCCTACAATGAGCAGTTCTTC
few | TRBJ2-7 | TRBV20-1 | TRBD1 | CSARATGTGSYEQYF | TGCAGTGCTAGAGCCACCGGGACAGGGTCCTACGAGCAGTACTTC
many | TRBJ2-5 | TRBV28 | - | CASSFRGSSGTQYF | TGTGCCAGCAGTTTCCGCGGCAGTTCAGGGACCCAGTACTTC
few | TRBJ2-1 | TRBV7-2 | - | CASSLGRLSINEQFF | TGTGCCAGCAGCTTAGGGCGACTAAGCATCAATGAGCAGTTCTTC
few | TRBJ1-2 | TRBV2 | TRBD1 | CASKYGQVESDYGYTF | TGTGCCAGCAAGTACGGACAGGTAGAGAGCGACTATGGCTACACCTTC
many | TRBJ1-5 | TRBV12-3/TRBV12-4 | - | CASSRGSSNQPQHF | TGTGCCAGCAGTAGAGGGAGTAGCAATCAGCCCCAGCATTTT
once | TRBJ2-7 | TRBV5-1 | TRBD2 | CAGSLAGAGYEQYF | TGCGCCGGCAGCTTAGCGGGAGCGGGCTACGAGCAGTACTTC
many | TRBJ2-7 | TRBV12-3/TRBV12-4 | - | CASSLTYRTHLYEQYF | TGTGCCAGCAGTCTTACATACAGGACCCACCTCTACGAGCAGTACTTC